One and the same sample provided the 27 T cell receptor beta chains below, sequenced in a study of breast tumors, draining lymph nodes, adjacent tissues. TCRdb passed the multiplex PCR reads through MiXCR, listing each CDR3 protein once. The sample carries some 66,000 distinct CDR3 sequences, 45% to 65% recorded once. Sample: breast tumor tissue. The receptors shown here come from a female donor with breast cancer. Some clones in this sample may be carry-over from other donors' samples.

This clonotype was counted ten times or more. This sequence joins TRBV20-1 and TRBJ1-5; tentatively, D is TRBD1 (6 bases). From germline, CDR1 is DFQATT and CDR2 SNEGSKA (reference sequence). CDR3 length: 12 residues. V lost 5 bases and J lost 7, with 12 bases in between. In DNA form, the CDR3 reads TGCAGTGCTGGGGACATCCGACAGCCCCAGCATTTT. This translates into CSAGDIRQPQHF.

This clonotype was detected only a few times. The chain recombines TRBV29-1 with TRBJ2-7; D is ambiguous. This CDR3 is 11 amino acids long. The germline V gene has CDR1 SQVTM and CDR2 ANQGSEA. V lost 4 bases to trimming and J lost 3 bases, with 7 bases between them. CDR3 sequence: CSVGQSYEQYF. The CDR3 bases are TGCAGCGTTGGACAAAGCTACGAGCAGTACTTC.

This sequence joins TRBV15 and TRBJ2-1; possibly TRBD1 or TRBD2 for D (5 bases each). CDR1 is LNHNV and CDR2 is YYDKDF in the germline V gene (reference sequence). The CDR3 loop spans 16 amino acids. Trimming pared 0 bases from V and 2 bases from J, leaving 11 bases between. The DNA for the CDR3 is TGTGCCACCAGCAGAGATTGGGGGATCACCTACAATGAGCAGTTCTTC. It specifies CATSRDWGITYNEQFF.

This clonotype was recorded many times. The rearrangement links TRBV11-1 to TRBJ1-1, with D tentatively TRBD1 (6 bases). V shed 8 bases and J shed 7 bases, with 20 bases lying between them. CDR3 length equals 14 residues. Looked up from germline, CDR1 is SGHAT and CDR2 is FQDESV (reference sequence). CDR3 in amino acids: CASFRDNGRGEAFF. The CDR3, as DNA: TGTGCCAGCTTCCGGGACAACGGCCGGGGTGAAGCTTTCTTT. The full variable domain, in which reference TRBV11-1 and TRBJ1-1 provide the parts outside the CDR3, is EAEVAQSPRYKITEKSQAVAFWCDPISGHATLYWYRQILGQGPELLVQFQDESVVDDSQLPKDRFSAERLKGVDSTLKIQPAELGDSAMYLCASFRDNGRGEAFFGQGTRLTVV.

The rearrangement links TRBV12-3 or TRBV12-4 to TRBJ1-4; D not certain. The germline V and J ends were trimmed by 1 base and 4 bases, with 10 bases remaining between them. The CDR3 spans 15 residues. Written as DNA, the CDR3 is TGTGCCAGCAGTTTAGGGTCTTCGGATAATGAAAAACTGTTTTTT. It is translated as CASSLGSSDNEKLFF.

The CDR3 DNA reads as TGTGCCAGCAGCTTGGCCCGGGACGGAGGTAGGCAGTACTTC. Amino acids: CASSLARDGGRQYF. The chain combines TRBV5-8 with TRBJ2-7; D is possibly TRBD1 or TRBD2 (5 bases each). V was cut by 0 bases and J by 9 bases, with 16 bases left in between. Germline-derived CDR1 and CDR2 are SGHTS and YDEGEE. This CDR3 spans 14 amino acids.

The gene calls are TRBV7-4 and TRBJ1-3; TRBD1 is a possible D gene (5 bases). V was shortened by 2 bases and J by 11 bases, with 10 bases between the two germline ends. The CDR3 spans 12 residues. Germline V CDR1 and CDR2: SGHVT, SQSDAQ. The DNA for the CDR3 is TGTGCCAGCAGCTTATACAGGCCATCCATATATTTT. It codes for CASSLYRPSIYF.

V gene TRBV28 combines with J gene TRBJ2-1; 7 positions agree with TRBD1. CDR3 length: 16 amino acids. In germline, CDR1 is MDHEN, CDR2 SYDVKM. V shed 7 bases and J 8 bases; nucleotides not matched to a gene: 17. As DNA, the CDR3 is TGTGCCAGCAAACTCACGGAGACAGGGTTTAAGGATGAGCAGTTCTTC. It translates to CASKLTETGFKDEQFF.

This clonotype was detected ten times or more. This chain uses TRBV15 with TRBJ1-5; D gene ambiguous. CDR3 length: 12 amino acids. V lost 0 bases to trimming and J lost 6 bases, with 3 bases between them. Germline V gene lookup returns CDR1 LNHNV and CDR2 YYDKDF (reference sequence). The DNA for the CDR3 is TGTGCCACCAGCAGAGATGTTCAGCCCCAGCATTTT. Translation gives CATSRDVQPQHF.

This clonotype was detected many times. This sequence joins TRBV20-1 and TRBJ2-7; TRBD2 might be the D (7 bases). The germline V gene encodes CDR1 DFQATT and CDR2 SNEGSKA (reference sequence). V gave up 3 bases and J gave up 2 bases, with 17 bases separating them. The CDR3 totals 15 residues. CDR3 region: CSASEGGEAAYEQYF. The CDR3 nucleotides read TGCAGTGCTAGTGAAGGGGGGGAAGCCGCCTACGAGCAGTACTTC.

This sequence joins TRBV20-1 and TRBJ2-3; 8 nucleotides align to TRBD2. CDR3 length: 14 residues. After removal of 5 bases from V and 11 bases from J, the junction contained 15 bases not matched to a gene. Germline V lookup: CDR1 DFQATT, CDR2 SNEGSKA (reference sequence). CDR3 in DNA: TGCAGTGCTTCCCGGACTAGCTCCTACAATGAGCAGTATTTT. This encodes CSASRTSSYNEQYF.

As concerns this clonotype: Since a much larger clone is just one base distant, this may be a read error. The V and J genes are TRBV7-8 and TRBJ2-5; either TRBD1 or TRBD2 may supply D (5 bases each). Germline V gives CDR1 SGHVS, CDR2 FQNEAQ. CDR3 length: 15 amino acids. The CDR3 spells CAGSARDRRLETQHF. Here the CDR3 DNA reads TGTGCCGGCAGCGCCCGGGACCGCCGGTTGGAGACCCAGCACTTC.

V is TRBV20-1 and J is TRBJ2-3, with unresolved D. CDR1 is DFQATT and CDR2 is SNEGSKA in the germline V gene (reference sequence). This CDR3 region has 11 residues. V was clipped by 2 bases and J by 7 bases, with 7 bases between them. DNA for the CDR3: TGCAGTGCTAGAACGGAGTATACGCAGTATTTT. Amino acids: CSARTEYTQYF.

This clonotype was recorded many times. The chain recombines TRBV7-8 with TRBJ1-2, with D possibly being TRBD1 (6 bases). The V gene's germline CDR1 is SGHVS and CDR2 FQNEAQ. The V gene lost 3 bases and the J gene lost 3 bases, with 14 bases spanning the gap. The CDR3 has 15 amino acids. The CDR3: CASSFGGASDYGYTF. DNA for the CDR3: TGTGCCAGCAGCTTTGGGGGGGCGTCGGACTATGGCTACACCTTC.

This clonotype was recorded at least ten times. The rearrangement joins TRBV5-1 to TRBJ2-5; D is undetermined. This CDR3 is 14 amino acids long. V was cut by 0 bases and J by 8 bases, with 14 bases left in between. In germline, CDR1 is SGHRS, CDR2 YFSETQ. In DNA, the CDR3 is TGCGCCAGCAGCTTGGGGGCTAGACGAGACACCCAGTACTTC. The encoded protein is CASSLGARRDTQYF.

This clonotype was seen ten or more times. The chain uses TRBV6-2 or TRBV6-3 and TRBJ2-5; TRBD2 aligns across 7 bases. The CDR3 spans 17 residues. V dropped 6 bases and J dropped 5; count of bases not matched to a gene: 18. CDR1 MNHEY and CDR2 SVGEGT come from the germline V gene. Here the CDR3 reads CASSNYRPWAGDETQYF. CDR3 DNA sequence: TGTGCCAGCAGCAACTACCGACCTTGGGCGGGGGACGAGACCCAGTACTTC.

Of note for this clonotype: The junction departs from germline at one end; a sequencing error may be responsible. The chain combines TRBV11-2 with TRBJ1-4; D not resolved. Germline V CDR1 and CDR2: SGHAT, FQNNGV. CDR3 length: 14 residues. The chain's CDR3 is CAGSRAVTNEKLFF. For the CDR3, the DNA is TGTGCCGGCAGCCGGGCAGTTACAAATGAAAAACTGTTTTTT.

This clonotype was counted many times. This chain links TRBV28 with TRBJ1-5, with 8 bases lining up with TRBD1. CDR1 is MDHEN and CDR2 is SYDVKM in the germline V gene. V was pared by 7 bases and J by 3 bases, with 8 bases of the junction left unmatched. The CDR3 totals 15 residues. The CDR3 DNA reads as TGTGCCAGCACCTCTGACAGGGGAAACAATCAGCCCCAGCATTTT. Encoded protein: CASTSDRGNNQPQHF.

The sample holds one count of this clonotype. The chain links TRBV6-5 to TRBJ1-4, with a weak D call TRBD1 (5 bases). V was trimmed by 5 bases and J by 7 bases, leaving 11 bases between them. This CDR3 region has 13 residues. Germline CDR1 is MNHEY and CDR2 is SVGAGI. The CDR3 here is CASSHDQGEKLFF. The CDR3 nucleotides read TGTGCCAGCAGTCACGACCAGGGTGAAAAACTGTTTTTT.

The genes are TRBV7-8 and TRBJ2-2; 10 nucleotides line up with TRBD1. CDR3 size: 15 residues. Unmatched junction bases numbered 6, after V lost 5 bases and J lost 6 bases. Germline CDR1 reads SGHVS; CDR2 reads FQNEAQ. In nucleotides, the CDR3 is TGTGCCAGCAGCCTAAGAGGGACAGGGGCCGGGGAGCTGTTTTTT. Its translation: CASSLRGTGAGELFF.

This clonotype was detected ten times or more. The chain has TRBV4-2 and TRBJ2-1; 7 bases map to TRBD2. CDR3 length equals 17 residues. Trimming removed 0 bases from V and 0 bases from J; junction bases left unmatched: 5. Germline V gene lookup returns CDR1 LGHNA and CDR2 YNFKEQ. CDR3 residues: CASSQDATSASYNEQFF. For the CDR3, the DNA is TGTGCCAGCAGCCAAGACGCAACTAGCGCCTCCTACAATGAGCAGTTCTTC.

This clonotype was detected only a few times. J is TRBJ1-1 and V is TRBV20-1; 8 bases agree with TRBD1. CDR1 is DFQATT and CDR2 is SNEGSKA in the germline V gene (reference sequence). Trimming took 3 bases from V and 4 from J; bases not matched to a gene: 10. The CDR3 runs to 15 residues. Here the CDR3 DNA reads TGCAGTGCTAGGGGTATGACAGGGGACGCCACTGAAGCTTTCTTT. Translating it yields CSARGMTGDATEAFF.

The chain employs TRBV7-9 and TRBJ2-1; 7 bases align to TRBD1. V lost 5 bases, J lost 9 bases, and 16 bases stayed unmatched. This CDR3 is 16 amino acids long. Germline V lookup: CDR1 SEHNR, CDR2 FQNEAQ (reference sequence). The CDR3 nucleotides are TGTGCCAGCAGCAACAGATGGGACCAGAGGGACAGTGAGCAGTTCTTC. It encodes CASSNRWDQRDSEQFF.

A remark on this clonotype: The junction departs from the called germline gene at one end, perhaps through a read error. The genes are TRBV7-9 and TRBJ2-3; maybe TRBD2 (6 bases). The CDR3 covers 17 residues. Germline CDR1 and CDR2: SEHNR and FQNEAQ (reference sequence). The CDR3 DNA is TGCGCCAGCAGCCAAGGAGTCCGGGACTCCCGGGAAGATACGCAGTACTTT. Translating gives CASSQGVRDSREDTQYF.

The genes are TRBV6-6 and TRBJ2-1; D remains unclear. This CDR3 has 17 amino acids. Deletions cut 5 bases from V and 0 bases from J, with 17 bases between. CDR1 and CDR2 (germline): MNHNY, SVGAGI (reference sequence). Here the CDR3 DNA reads TGTGCCAGCAGTCACACCGTCGAGCTGAGCTCCTACAATGAGCAGTTCTTC. Its protein is CASSHTVELSSYNEQFF.

In this sample, this clonotype turned up many times. This sequence joins TRBV10-2 and TRBJ2-7; D is uncertain. V was shortened by 2 bases and J by 2 bases, with 10 bases between the two germline ends. In germline, CDR1 is WSHSY, CDR2 SAAADI. The CDR3 runs 14 residues. CDR3 amino acids: CASSEGVLPYEQYF. CDR3 DNA sequence: TGCGCCAGCAGTGAGGGGGTTCTTCCCTACGAGCAGTACTTC.

V is TRBV9 and J is TRBJ2-3, with D hard to call. The germline V gene encodes CDR1 SGDLS and CDR2 YYNGEE. This CDR3 has 15 amino acids. Trimming took 0 bases from V and 1 from J, leaving 9 bases between them. As DNA, the CDR3 is TGTGCCAGCAGCGTAGGGCTGGCTCGCACAGATACGCAGTATTTT. Translation: CASSVGLARTDTQYF.